Listed here are 22 T cell receptor beta chains from one sample, sequenced in a study of CD8+CD57+ T cells in acquired aplastic anemia. According to the study, genomic DNA was the template for TCR beta VDJ and CDR3 profiling. Each CDR3 protein is one row after TCRdb ran MiXCR on the reads. The table lists about 210,000 distinct CDR3 sequences, 34% of them singletons, with 1% to 1.3% in the top ten. The source material was sorted CD4+, CD8+, or CD8+CD57+ T cells (not recorded which) from PBMCs. All receptors come from a human donor in good health, serving as a control.

This clonotype occurred many times. V and J are TRBV5-1 and TRBJ1-3; D ambiguous. This CDR3 is 16 amino acids long. The V end lost 4 bases, the J end lost 1 base, and 15 bases lay between the germline ends. From germline, CDR1 is SGHRS and CDR2 YFSETQ. The CDR3 reads CASSLPMAGSGNTIYF. CDR3 DNA sequence: TGCGCCAGCAGCCTGCCCATGGCGGGATCTGGAAACACCATATATTTT.

V gene TRBV7-2 combines with J gene TRBJ1-6; no firm D call. Looked up from germline, CDR1 is SGHTA and CDR2 is FQGNSA. CDR3 length: 12 amino acids. V dropped 1 base and J dropped 10 bases, with 5 bases sitting between them. As DNA, the CDR3 is TGTGCCAGCAGCTTAGTAGGGTCACCCCTCCACTTT. Residues: CASSLVGSPLHF.

This clonotype was counted between two and nine times. The chain combines TRBV29-1 with TRBJ1-5; maybe TRBD1 (6 bases). From germline, CDR1 is SQVTM and CDR2 ANQGSEA. V was pared by 6 bases and J by 5 bases, with 14 bases between. The CDR3 runs 13 residues. The CDR3 sequence is CSVGTSNDQPQHF. The CDR3 coding sequence is TGCAGCGTAGGGACATCAAATGATCAGCCCCAGCATTTT. The whole variable domain, filled in from reference TRBV29-1 and TRBJ1-5, reads SAVISQKPSRDICQRGTSLTIQCQVDSQVTMMFWYRQQPGQSLTLIATANQGSEATYESGFVIDKFPISRPNLTFSTLTVSNMSPEDSSIYLCSVGTSNDQPQHFGDGTRLSIL.

This clonotype was counted ten times or more. The V and J genes are TRBV4-2 and TRBJ1-6; no reliable D call. Per germline, CDR1 LGHNA and CDR2 YNFKEQ. V was cut by 0 bases and J by 10 bases, with 7 bases left in between. The CDR3 has 13 residues. CDR3 sequence (DNA): TGTGCCAGCAGCCAAGATACCGGGTCACCCCTCCACTTT. Amino acid sequence: CASSQDTGSPLHF.

This clonotype occurred many times. The V and J genes are TRBV30 and TRBJ2-5, with 11 positions matching TRBD2. J lost 7 bases, V lost 0 bases, and 4 bases had no gene match. The CDR3 runs to 14 residues. CDR1 is GTSNPN and CDR2 is SVGIG in the germline V gene (reference sequence). The CDR3 here is CAWSVGLAGGTQYF. The CDR3 bases are TGTGCCTGGAGTGTAGGGCTAGCGGGAGGGACCCAGTACTTC.

V gene TRBV25-1 combines with J gene TRBJ2-1, with unresolved D. The CDR3 sequence is 13 residues long. Per the germline V gene, CDR1 is MGHDK and CDR2 is SYGVNS. V lost 5 bases to trimming and J lost 8 bases, with 13 bases between them. CDR3 sequence reads: CASSLARRDEQFF. DNA of the CDR3: TGTGCCAGCAGTTTAGCTAGAAGGGATGAGCAGTTCTTC.

This clonotype came up many times. This sequence joins TRBV7-3 and TRBJ1-6; D gene ambiguous. V dropped 2 bases and J dropped 8 bases, with 10 bases sitting between them. The V gene's germline CDR1 is SGHTA and CDR2 FQGTGA. This CDR3 is built from 14 residues. The CDR3: CASSLGGLYSPLHF. CDR3 nucleotides: TGTGCCAGCAGCTTAGGCGGCCTTTATTCACCCCTCCACTTT. Filled out from reference TRBV7-3 and TRBJ1-6, the complete variable domain reads GAGVSQTPSNKVTEKGKYVELRCDPISGHTALYWYRQSLGQGPEFLIYFQGTGAADDSGLPNDRFFAVRPEGSVSTLKIQRTERGDSAVYLCASSLGGLYSPLHFGNGTRLTVT.

Concerning this clonotype: With a much larger clone just one base away, this may be a read error. The V and J genes are TRBV20-1 and TRBJ1-2, with unresolved D. Trimming left V 4 bases short and J 8 bases short, with 14 bases between. Per germline, CDR1 DFQATT and CDR2 SNEGSKA (reference sequence). The CDR3 is 12 residues long. DNA of the CDR3: TGCAGTGCTATACATGGCTCCGGGGGCTACACCTTC. Protein product: CSAIHGSGGYTF.

This clonotype was seen at least ten times. DNA for the CDR3: TGCAGCGTTGTGGAAGGCGTGGGAGGATCGATGGAGTACTTC. Encoded protein: CSVVEGVGGSMEYF. The gene calls are TRBV29-1 and TRBJ2-5, with D perhaps matching TRBD2 (6 bases). This CDR3 has 14 amino acids. With 4 bases removed from V and 12 bases from J, the gap between germline ends came to 24 bases. The V gene's germline CDR1 is SQVTM and CDR2 ANQGSEA.

The chain uses TRBV7-2 and TRBJ2-1, with TRBD2 matching over 12 bases. The J segment lost 8 bases and the V segment lost 6 bases, leaving 8 bases of the junction unmatched. The CDR3 length is 15 residues. In germline, CDR1 is SGHTA, CDR2 FQGNSA. The CDR3 is CASRPSGRAVDEQFF. The DNA for the CDR3 is TGTGCCAGCAGGCCTAGCGGGAGGGCCGTGGATGAGCAGTTCTTC.

The chain couples TRBV24-1 to TRBJ2-2; D possibly corresponds to TRBD1 (5 bases). The CDR3 has 13 amino acids. CDR1 KGHDR and CDR2 SFDVKD come from the germline V gene. Trimming left V 1 base short and J 8 bases short, with 7 bases between. The CDR3 reads CATSDLRTGELFF. The CDR3 nucleotides read TGTGCCACCAGTGATTTAAGGACAGGGGAGCTGTTTTTT.

This rearrangement joins TRBV5-1 to TRBJ1-4, with D uncertain. The CDR3 is made up of 14 amino acids. CDR1 and CDR2 (germline): SGHRS, YFSETQ. V lost 7 bases and J 0 bases, leaving 10 bases between the germline ends. The CDR3 sequence: CASRAEATNEKLFF. CDR3 DNA: TGCGCCAGCCGGGCAGAAGCAACTAATGAAAAACTGTTTTTT.

This clonotype showed up many times. The chain has TRBV5-1 and TRBJ1-1, with D tentatively TRBD1 (5 bases). Germline loops: CDR1 SGHRS, CDR2 YFSETQ. V lost 3 bases, J lost 0 bases, and 12 bases lay in between. CDR3 length: 15 residues. Here the CDR3 DNA reads TGCGCCAGCAGCTCACAGGCGGGTTTGAACACTGAAGCTTTCTTT. Translating it yields CASSSQAGLNTEAFF.

At least ten counts were recorded for this clonotype. The gene calls are TRBV19 and TRBJ1-1; D remains ambiguous. The CDR3 runs to 16 residues. Trimming cost V 0 bases and J 0 bases, with 11 bases left between them. Germline V gene sequence: CDR1 LNHDA, CDR2 SQIVND (reference sequence). The CDR3 region is CASSIDYGNVNTEAFF. The DNA of the CDR3 is TGTGCCAGTAGTATAGACTATGGCAATGTGAACACTGAAGCTTTCTTT.

The genes are TRBV10-1 and TRBJ2-2; 10 positions agree with TRBD2. Germline V gives CDR1 WNHNN, CDR2 SYGVQD (reference sequence). The CDR3 has 15 residues. V dropped 2 bases and J dropped 3; count of bases not matched to a gene: 0. The CDR3 DNA reads as TGCGCCAGCAGTGAGACTAGCGGGGACACCGGGGAGCTGTTTTTT. Translating gives CASSETSGDTGELFF.

This clonotype was observed many times. The rearrangement links TRBV15 to TRBJ2-3, with 11 bases aligning to TRBD2. CDR1 is LNHNV and CDR2 is YYDKDF in the germline V gene (reference sequence). The trim removed 1 base at V and 1 base at J, leaving 4 bases unmatched. The CDR3 has 17 amino acids. As DNA, the CDR3 is TGTGCCACCAGCAGAGGTTCGACTAGCGGGGGCACAGATACGCAGTATTTT. Amino acid sequence: CATSRGSTSGGTDTQYF.

V gene TRBV7-9 combines with J gene TRBJ1-1; 7 bases fit TRBD1. This CDR3 is built from 16 residues. With 5 bases clipped from V and 1 base from J, the junction kept 10 bases outside the gene matches. CDR1 is SEHNR and CDR2 is FQNEAQ in the germline V gene (reference sequence). The CDR3 DNA sequence: TGTGCCAGCAGCACCCCGTTAGGGGGCGCGAACACTGAAGCTTTCTTT. Translation: CASSTPLGGANTEAFF.

This clonotype showed up just a few times. The chain is built from TRBV5-1 and TRBJ1-5; D remains unclear. This CDR3 has 15 residues. V lost 7 bases and J lost 3, with 17 bases in between. The V gene's germline CDR1 is SGHRS and CDR2 YFSETQ. CDR3 amino acids: CASVLNPENNQPQHF. In DNA, the CDR3 is TGCGCCAGCGTGTTAAATCCGGAAAACAATCAGCCCCAGCATTTT.

This clonotype was found many times. The V call is TRBV7-8, the J call TRBJ2-7, with 8 bases fitting TRBD2. The germline V gene has CDR1 SGHVS and CDR2 FQNEAQ. This CDR3 is built from 17 residues. V lost 5 bases, J lost 5 bases, and 17 bases stayed unmatched. The CDR3 reads CASSPRSGGWWGNEQYF. The CDR3 nucleotides read TGTGCCAGCAGCCCACGGTCGGGGGGGTGGTGGGGTAACGAGCAGTACTTC.

Ten or more counts support this clonotype. V and J are TRBV20-1 and TRBJ2-5, with D perhaps TRBD1 or TRBD2 (5 bases each). The V gene's germline CDR1 is DFQATT and CDR2 SNEGSKA (reference sequence). The V gene lost 2 bases and the J gene lost 3 bases, with 13 bases spanning the gap. The CDR3 has 14 amino acids. This chain's CDR3 is CSARPGTGEETQYF. The CDR3 DNA follows: TGCAGTGCTAGACCAGGGACCGGGGAAGAGACCCAGTACTTC.

This clonotype was picked up many times. This sequence joins TRBV20-1 and TRBJ2-1; 14 bases fit TRBD2. CDR1 and CDR2 (germline): DFQATT, SNEGSKA (reference sequence). With 1 base clipped from V and 5 bases from J, the junction kept 1 base outside the gene matches. This CDR3 comprises 15 residues. CDR3 nucleotide sequence: TGCAGTGCTAGAGGGACTAGCGGGAGGAACAATGAGCAGTTCTTC. As protein: CSARGTSGRNNEQFF.

This clonotype was observed many times. This chain links TRBV10-1 with TRBJ2-3, with 7 nucleotides matching TRBD1. Germline V gene sequence: CDR1 WNHNN, CDR2 SYGVQD (reference sequence). The V and J ends lost 9 bases and 0 bases, in that order; junction bases with no gene match: 6. The CDR3 sequence is 14 residues long. CDR3 in DNA: TGCGCCAGTAACAGGGGTGGTAGCACAGATACGCAGTATTTT. This translates into CASNRGGSTDTQYF.